The 2 T cell receptor beta chains in this list originate from one sample, sequenced in a study of cytomegalovirus exposure and HLA in healthy donors. Both 60 Vbeta primers and 13 Jbeta primers went into the PCR. Measured with immunoSEQ multiplex PCR; TCRdb has only the in-frame clones, and not every one. The repertoire includes under 150,000 clones, nearly 80% of them detected once, and around 4.9% sits in the top ten. Sequences were obtained from PBMCs. Receptor source: a male donor in good health and CMV-seronegative.

The rearrangement links TRBV14 to TRBJ1-2, with TRBD1 matching over 7 bases. This CDR3 is 14 amino acids long. Trimming at V came to 5 bases and at J to 3 bases, leaving 6 bases not matched to a gene. Germline loops: CDR1 SGHDN, CDR2 FVKESK. The CDR3 region is CASSFTGAYYGYTF. CDR3 nucleotides: TGTGCCAGCAGCTTTACAGGGGCCTACTATGGCTACACCTTC.

V is TRBV25-1 and J is TRBJ2-1; TRBD1 might be the D (5 bases). V gave up 2 bases and J gave up 7 bases, with 24 bases separating them. The germline V gene has CDR1 MGHDK and CDR2 SYGVNS. The CDR3 spans 18 residues. The CDR3 sequence is CASSERGSRGSRGNEQFF. The CDR3 DNA reads as TGTGCCAGCAGTGAAAGGGGTAGTCGCGGATCTAGAGGAAATGAGCAGTTCTTC.